Listed below are T cell receptor beta chains from one sample, sequenced in a study of blood T cell repertoires in COVID-19. Generated by immunoSEQ multiplex PCR, the TCRdb table keeps only in-frame clones and is missing some. The data show some 150,000 clones, 70% to 90% seen once. The material sequenced was peripheral blood. Receptor source: an older woman with COVID-19, enrolled during active disease. CDR3s include the opening cysteine and the closing phenylalanine or tryptophan. The D gene is left open where the match is weak. A row's size may be missing; if present it is once, few, many or a size class.

d_gene: TRBD2
v_gene: TRBV13
j_gene: TRBJ2-1
abundance: NA
CDR3aa: CASSLRRTSGDNEQFF
CDR3nt: TGTGCCAGCAGCTTAAGACGGACTAGCGGGGACAATGAGCAGTTCTTC

d_gene: TRBD1
v_gene: TRBV5-1
j_gene: TRBJ2-5
abundance: NA
CDR3aa: CASTIQGQETQYF
CDR3nt: TGCGCCAGCACCATACAGGGGCAAGAGACCCAGTACTTC

d_gene: NA
v_gene: TRBV29-1
j_gene: TRBJ1-2
abundance: NA
CDR3aa: CSVSAGGDYGYTF
CDR3nt: TGCAGCGTTTCTGCGGGGGGGGATTATGGCTACACCTTC

d_gene: TRBD2
v_gene: TRBV7-3
j_gene: TRBJ2-7
abundance: NA
CDR3aa: CASSSAAGSSYEQYF
CDR3nt: TGTGCCAGCAGCTCGGCAGCGGGGAGCTCCTACGAGCAGTACTTC

d_gene: NA
v_gene: TRBV9
j_gene: TRBJ1-4
abundance: NA
CDR3aa: CASSPTGVGNEKLFF
CDR3nt: TGTGCCAGCAGCCCCACCGGGGTCGGGAATGAAAAACTGTTTTTT

d_gene: NA
v_gene: TRBV9
j_gene: TRBJ1-2
abundance: NA
CDR3aa: CASSVGQLRYGYTF
CDR3nt: TGTGCCAGCAGCGTAGGACAGTTAAGATATGGCTACACCTTC

d_gene: NA
v_gene: TRBV11-1
j_gene: TRBJ2-5
abundance: NA
CDR3aa: CASSLFTAETQYF
CDR3nt: TGTGCCAGCAGCCTCTTTACTGCGGAGACCCAGTACTTC

d_gene: TRBD1
v_gene: TRBV10-2
j_gene: TRBJ1-6
abundance: once
CDR3aa: CASRGRTGMTSPLHF
CDR3nt: TGCGCCAGCAGGGGGAGGACAGGGATGACCTCACCCCTCCACTTT

d_gene: TRBD2
v_gene: TRBV19
j_gene: TRBJ2-7
abundance: once
CDR3aa: CASSRSGSSGGLSYEQYF
CDR3nt: TGTGCCAGTAGCCGAAGTGGAAGTAGCGGGGGACTCTCCTACGAGCAGTACTTC

d_gene: NA
v_gene: TRBV7-6
j_gene: TRBJ2-7
abundance: NA
CDR3aa: CASSLGTDSYEQYF
CDR3nt: TGTGCCAGCAGCTTAGGAACAGACTCCTACGAGCAGTACTTC

d_gene: NA
v_gene: TRBV5-5
j_gene: TRBJ1-1
abundance: NA
CDR3aa: CASSFQGDTEAFF
CDR3nt: TGTGCCAGCAGCTTTCAAGGAGACACTGAAGCTTTCTTT

d_gene: TRBD2
v_gene: TRBV7-9
j_gene: TRBJ2-5
abundance: NA
CDR3aa: CASSPRGLAGRETQYF
CDR3nt: TGTGCCAGCAGCCCTCGAGGACTAGCGGGAAGGGAGACCCAGTACTTC

d_gene: NA
v_gene: TRBV4-2
j_gene: TRBJ1-1
abundance: NA
CDR3aa: CASSPPHVRNTEAFF
CDR3nt: TGTGCCAGCAGCCCGCCCCACGTCAGGAACACTGAAGCTTTCTTT